This entry lists 12 T cell receptor beta chains sequenced from one sample in a study of blood T cell repertoires in COVID-19. The repertoire was sequenced with immunoSEQ multiplex PCR; TCRdb's copy has only in-frame clones and lacks some. The repertoire holds approximately 100,000 clones, with over 55% as singletons. Material: peripheral blood. Source of these receptors: a human donor with acute or convalescent COVID-19. The donor label of this sample is uncertain.

There are a few counts of this clone. The chain uses TRBV19 and TRBJ2-3; perhaps TRBD1 as D (6 bases). The V end lost 3 bases, the J end lost 6 bases, and 10 bases lay between the germline ends. Germline CDR1 reads LNHDA; CDR2 reads SQIVND (reference sequence). The CDR3 contains 13 residues. The CDR3 loop is CASSMAGADTQYF. The CDR3 nucleotides are TGTGCCAGTAGTATGGCAGGGGCCGATACGCAGTATTTT.

The CDR3 DNA follows: TGTGCCAGCAGTTTAGTCCGGACTACAAACAATGAGCAGTTCTTC. Residues: CASSLVRTTNNEQFF. The chain recombines TRBV27 with TRBJ2-1; TRBD2 might be the D (6 bases). The CDR3 contains 15 residues. The germline V and J ends were trimmed by 2 bases and 5 bases, with 13 bases remaining between them. Germline CDR1 reads MNHEY; CDR2 reads SMNVEV (reference sequence).

The chain has TRBV7-8 and TRBJ1-6, with a weak D call TRBD1 (6 bases). Germline values: CDR1 SGHVS, CDR2 FQNEAQ. V was pared by 2 bases and J by 7 bases, with 12 bases between. This CDR3 has 15 residues. This chain's CDR3 is CASSLRGGGNSPLHF. CDR3 nucleotide sequence: TGTGCCAGCAGCTTACGGGGGGGCGGGAATTCACCCCTCCACTTT. The variable domain in full, with the rest retrieved from reference TRBV7-8 and TRBJ1-6, is GAGVSQSPRYKVAKRGQDVALRCDPISGHVSLFWYQQALGQGPEFLTYFQNEAQLDKSGLPSDRFFAERPEGSVSTLKIQRTQQEDSAVYLCASSLRGGGNSPLHFGNGTRLTVT.

The chain recombines TRBV18 with TRBJ1-1; 8 bases align to TRBD1. Germline CDR1 is KGHSH and CDR2 is LQKENI. This CDR3 has 16 residues. Trimming took 3 bases from V and 0 from J; bases not matched to a gene: 6. CDR3 in DNA: TGTGCCAGCTCACCGGGACAGGTAACGTTGAACACTGAAGCTTTCTTT. Translation: CASSPGQVTLNTEAFF.

J is TRBJ2-7 and V is TRBV6-6, with D uncertain. Trimming stripped 4 bases from V and 4 bases from J, with 17 bases between. The germline CDR1 and CDR2 sequences are MNHNY and SVGAGI (reference sequence). The CDR3 has 15 amino acids. In nucleotides, the CDR3 is TGTGCCAGCAGTTCCTCCCCGGCAGGCAAGTACGAGCAGTACGTC. Translated: CASSSSPAGKYEQYV.

This chain connects TRBV24-1 to TRBJ1-2; TRBD1 matches 7 bases. Germline lookup yields CDR1 KGHDR and CDR2 SFDVKD. J gave up 4 bases and V 3 bases, and 10 bases lay outside the gene matches. The CDR3 runs 16 residues. In DNA form, the CDR3 reads TGTGCCACCAGTGATCCCGCCGAGACAGGGTCCTATGGCTACACCTTC. This encodes CATSDPAETGSYGYTF.

This clone was seen only a few times. The CDR3 DNA is TGTGCCAGCAGTACAGGCGGGGAAGGCTACACCTTC. This encodes CASSTGGEGYTF. This sequence joins TRBV6-2 or TRBV6-3 and TRBJ1-2; a weak D match, TRBD1 (5 bases). This CDR3 comprises 12 residues. The germline V gene encodes CDR1 MNHEY and CDR2 SVGEGT. V lost 5 bases to trimming and J lost 8 bases, with 12 bases between them.

This clone was picked up a small number of times. The chain links TRBV7-6 to TRBJ2-5; D possibly corresponds to TRBD2 (7 bases). The germline V gene encodes CDR1 SGHVS and CDR2 FNYEAQ. The CDR3 extends over 17 amino acids. V lost 2 bases and J lost 1, with 17 bases in between. CDR3 amino acids: CASSLSGQRGPQETQYF. CDR3 in DNA: TGTGCCAGCAGCTTATCAGGACAGCGGGGACCCCAAGAGACCCAGTACTTC.

This sequence joins TRBV6-5 and TRBJ2-7, with TRBD1 as a possible D gene (7 bases). V dropped 10 bases and J dropped 6 bases, with 22 bases sitting between them. The germline gives CDR1 MNHEY, CDR2 SVGAGI. CDR3 length: 14 residues. This chain's CDR3 is CAIEDRDSFREQYV. For the CDR3, the DNA is TGTGCCATCGAAGACAGGGACTCGTTCCGCGAGCAGTACGTC.

CDR3 sequence: CASSLAGTRTNEKLFF. CDR3 nucleotides: TGCGCCAGCAGCTTGGCCGGGACAAGAACTAATGAAAAACTGTTTTTT. The chain carries TRBV5-1 and TRBJ1-4; possible D gene TRBD1, 6 bases. V lost 0 bases and J lost 1, with 10 bases in between. Germline loops: CDR1 SGHRS, CDR2 YFSETQ. The CDR3 runs 16 residues.

The gene calls are TRBV19 and TRBJ1-2; TRBD1 matches at 9 bases. CDR1 and CDR2 from the germline V gene are LNHDA and SQIVND (reference sequence). With 4 bases clipped from V and 8 bases from J, the junction kept 8 bases outside the gene matches. The CDR3 totals 14 residues. The CDR3 spells CASSKIGQGLGYTF. CDR3 in DNA: TGTGCCAGTAGTAAAATCGGACAGGGGTTGGGCTACACCTTC. Combining the CDR3 with reference TRBV19 and TRBJ1-2 gives the whole variable domain DGGITQSPKYLFRKEGQNVTLSCEQNLNHDAMYWYRQDPGQGLRLIYYSQIVNDFQKGDIAEGYSVSREKKESFPLTVTSAQKNPTAFYLCASSKIGQGLGYTFGSGTRLTVV.

The chain couples TRBV19 to TRBJ1-1, with 7 bases fitting TRBD1. From germline, CDR1 is LNHDA and CDR2 SQIVND (reference sequence). The CDR3 is 15 residues long. Trimming at V came to 6 bases and at J to 7 bases, leaving 14 bases not matched to a gene. CDR3 sequence (DNA): TGTGCCAGTAGCCGAAAAGGACAGGCTGCAGTTGAAGCTTTCTTT. Protein sequence: CASSRKGQAAVEAFF.